The entry below describes one T cell receptor beta chain. The antigen remains unidentified. Original data processing: Filtering of immunoSEQ junctional sequences could not match full-length read filtering. Sequencing used immunoSEQ multiplex PCR; TCRdb keeps in-frame clones, though not all of them. V and J calls and clone size are copied from that table; D and trimming were computed from the DNA. The sample lists about 480,000 clones, around 79% seen once, with approximately 13% in the top ten. Germline V gene lookup returns CDR1 SGHTS and CDR2 YDEGEE. This CDR3 is built from 18 residues. V lost 0 bases and J lost 0; bases outside the gene matches: 7. The data stem from a study of shared clonotypes between healthy human individuals. Study-wide findings and caveats: Expectations were that clonotype sharing among donors would be affected by sequencing depth.

The clonotype was recovered from a woman between 40 and 50 years old in good health. Some clones in this sample may be carry-over from other donors' samples. This chain connects TRBV5-8 to TRBJ2-7; 12 positions agree with TRBD2. Sequencing was carried out using PBMCs. The CDR3 nucleotides read TGTGCCAGCAGCTTGGCCCGGGGACTAGCGGGCCCCTCCTACGAGCAGTACTTC. It yields the protein CASSLARGLAGPSYEQYF.